The T cell receptor (beta chain) described here comes from a study of blood T cell repertoires in COVID-19. Study at large: Collection of acute and convalescent COVID-19 samples took place in the United States, Italy and Spain. T cells, B-cell-depleted T cells, or PBMCs provided the cDNA or gDNA that served as material.

This clone was seen a few times. Trimming shortened V by 2 bases and J by 2 bases, and 4 bases separated the two germline ends. Germline V gene data show CDR1 as SGHTA and CDR2 as FQGNSA. CDR3 size: 14 residues. Original data processing: Scientists estimated how many nucleated cells there were by amplifying reference gene primers. TCRdb's copy holds only in-frame clones and misses some; the assay was immunoSEQ multiplex PCR. For V, J and clone size, that table is used; D and trimming come from the DNA. This sample has some 220,000 clones, with around 89% found just once. This TCR derives from a woman aged 25 to 39 who had recovered from COVID-19. J is TRBJ2-6 and V is TRBV7-2, with unresolved D. The sample consisted of PBMCs or T cells enriched from blood (not recorded which). CDR3 sequence: CASSLSAGANVLTF. CDR3 bases: TGTGCCAGCAGCTTATCCGCTGGGGCCAACGTCCTGACTTTC.